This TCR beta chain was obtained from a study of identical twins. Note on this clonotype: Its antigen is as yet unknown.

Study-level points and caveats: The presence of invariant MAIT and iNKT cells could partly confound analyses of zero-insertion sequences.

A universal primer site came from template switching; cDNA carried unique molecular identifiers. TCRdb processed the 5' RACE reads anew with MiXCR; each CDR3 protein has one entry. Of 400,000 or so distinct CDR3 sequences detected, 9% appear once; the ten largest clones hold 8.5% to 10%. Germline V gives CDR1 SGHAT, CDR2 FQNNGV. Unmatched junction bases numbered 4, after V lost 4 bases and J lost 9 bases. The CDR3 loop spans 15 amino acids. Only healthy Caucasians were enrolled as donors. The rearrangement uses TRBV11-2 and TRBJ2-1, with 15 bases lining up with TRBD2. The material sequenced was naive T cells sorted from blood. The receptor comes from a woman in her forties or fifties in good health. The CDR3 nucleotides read TGTGCCAGCAGCTCCGAGGGACTAGCGGGAGGTGAGCAGTTCTTC. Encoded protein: CASSSEGLAGGEQFF.